A single sample is the source of the 10 T cell receptor beta chains below, sequenced in a study of CXCR3-negative and CXCR3-positive naive CD8 T cells. Findings and limits, study-wide: More hydrophobic TRB CDR3s were found in CXCR3-positive naive cells than in CXCR3-negative naive cells.

Preparation of TRB cDNA libraries relied on 5' RACE carrying UMI labels. TCRdb re-called the 5' RACE reads and catalogs CDR3 proteins one per entry, DNA excluded. In all, the sample yields tens of thousands of distinct CDR3 sequences. Their antigens are not known. The sequencing sample was made of naive CXCR3+ CD8+ T cells from blood. Regarding subset: CD45RO-CCR7+CD27+CD95- naive CD8+ T cells expressing CXCR3 (TNR3+). These receptors were collected from a human donor in good health. Some clones in this sample may be carry-over from other donors' samples.

The gene calls are TRBV7-2 and TRBJ1-3. CDR1 SGHTA and CDR2 FQGNSA come from the germline V gene. The CDR3 is 15 residues long. CDR3 residues: CASSLGAGLGNTIYF.

The chain is built from TRBV29-1 and TRBJ1-1. The CDR3 runs to 11 residues. CDR1 and CDR2 from the germline V gene are SQVTM and ANQGSEA. The CDR3 here is CSAILWPEAFF.

This CDR3 is CASSTLGSEAGELFF. This sequence joins TRBV5-5 and TRBJ2-2; TCRdb names TRBD2, which stays unverified in the absence of DNA. Germline CDR1 reads SGHKS; CDR2 reads YYEKEE (reference sequence). This CDR3 has 15 residues.

The J gene is TRBJ2-1, the V gene TRBV11-3; as DNA is missing, the TRBD1 call by TCRdb cannot be tested. This CDR3 is built from 15 residues. In germline, CDR1 is SGHNT, CDR2 YENEEA. CDR3: CASSHRDSANNEQFF.

The chain has TRBV7-9 and TRBJ1-1; TCRdb's D call, TRBD1, is unchecked because there is no DNA. This CDR3 has 15 residues. CDR1 and CDR2 from the germline V gene are SEHNR and FQNEAQ (reference sequence). Here the CDR3 reads CASSLAPGDNTEAFF.

This rearrangement joins TRBV4-3 to TRBJ2-5; lacking DNA, the TRBD1 call made by TCRdb goes unchecked. The CDR3 spans 16 residues. Germline V gene data show CDR1 as LGHNA and CDR2 as YSLEER. The CDR3 here is CASSQDFSAGVKTQYF.

J is TRBJ1-4 and V is TRBV6-2 or TRBV6-3; the TRBD1 assignment by TCRdb is unverifiable without DNA. Per the germline V gene, CDR1 is MNHEY and CDR2 is SVGEGT. CDR3 size: 14 residues. CDR3 in amino acids: CASSPIGQIEKLFF.

This chain joins TRBV27 and TRBJ2-1; TCRdb proposes TRBD2, but this gene call is untestable without DNA. Per the germline V gene, CDR1 is MNHEY and CDR2 is SMNVEV (reference sequence). This CDR3 is built from 15 residues. The CDR3: CASRVSGNAGNEQFF.

The chain is built from TRBV5-1 and TRBJ2-1; TCRdb's D call, TRBD1, is unchecked because there is no DNA. The CDR3 spans 15 residues. Germline V gives CDR1 SGHRS, CDR2 YFSETQ. CDR3 sequence: CASSLVQGARNEQFF.

The chain employs TRBV7-9 and TRBJ1-2; TCRdb picks TRBD1, but there is no DNA to check that call. CDR3 size: 11 residues. Germline CDR1 SEHNR, CDR2 FQNEAQ (reference sequence). CDR3 sequence reads: CASSLGDGYTF. Supplemented by reference TRBV7-9 and TRBJ1-2, the full variable domain reads DTGVSQNPRHKITKRGQNVTFRCDPISEHNRLYWYRQTLGQGPEFLTYFQNEAQLEKSRLLSDRFSAERPKGSFSTLEIQRTEQGDSAMYLCASSLGDGYTFGSGTRLTVV.